One sample yielded the 23 T cell receptor beta chains listed below, sequenced in a study of T cell responses to AZD1222 COVID-19 vaccine. The protocol was immunoSEQ multiplex PCR, while the TCRdb copy is restricted to in-frame clones and leaves out a portion. The table includes 120,000 to 150,000 clones, around 88% detected once. Here the sequenced sample was peripheral blood, taken on day 0 of AZD1222 vaccination. These receptors were taken from an adult in good health.

The chain recombines TRBV6-5 with TRBJ2-7; TRBD1 agrees at 7 bases. The length of the CDR3 is 15 residues. Germline CDR1 and CDR2: MNHEY and SVGAGI. V trimming: 2 bases; J trimming: 4 bases; junction bases outside the gene matches: 8. The DNA for the CDR3 is TGTGCCAGCAGTTACGCCGGGGACAGACCGTACGAGCAGTACTTC. Its protein is CASSYAGDRPYEQYF.

This chain joins TRBV28 and TRBJ1-2, with D unresolved. The CDR3 sequence is 16 residues long. CDR1 is MDHEN and CDR2 is SYDVKM in the germline V gene. The germline V and J ends were trimmed by 8 bases and 2 bases, with 21 bases remaining between them. The CDR3 nucleotides are TGTGCCAGCGGGGATGGGGAGTCGGTTTTAAACTATGGCTACACCTTC. Its protein product is CASGDGESVLNYGYTF.

The chain uses TRBV5-6 and TRBJ1-4; the D is unclear. V was shortened by 2 bases and J by 5 bases, with 13 bases between the two germline ends. Per the germline V gene, CDR1 is SGHDT and CDR2 is YYEEEE. The CDR3 spans 15 residues. The CDR3: CASSFPSPANEKLFF. CDR3 bases: TGTGCCAGCAGCTTTCCCAGTCCTGCGAATGAAAAACTGTTTTTT. Supplemented by reference TRBV5-6 and TRBJ1-4, the full variable domain reads DAGVTQSPTHLIKTRGQQVTLRCSPKSGHDTVSWYQQALGQGPQFIFQYYEEEERQRGNFPDRFSGHQFPNYSSELNVNALLLGDSALYLCASSFPSPANEKLFFGSGTQLSVL.

The chain employs TRBV5-8 and TRBJ2-1; 8 positions agree with TRBD1. The CDR3 is made up of 15 amino acids. Trimming took 3 bases from V and 7 from J; bases not matched to a gene: 9. In germline, CDR1 is SGHTS, CDR2 YDEGEE. The CDR3 coding sequence is TGTGCCAGCAGCTCTTGGACAGGGAATAGGAATGAGCAGTTCTTC. It translates to CASSSWTGNRNEQFF. Full variable domain (rest looked up from reference TRBV5-8 and TRBJ2-1): EAGVTQSPTHLIKTRGQQATLRCSPISGHTSVYWYQQALGLGLQFLLWYDEGEERNRGNFPPRFSGRQFPNYSSELNVNALELEDSALYLCASSSWTGNRNEQFFGPGTRLTVL.

CDR3 region: CSVDKGSRLAGGADYEQYF. The CDR3 DNA is TGCAGCGTTGATAAAGGGTCCCGACTAGCGGGAGGAGCGGACTACGAGCAGTACTTC. The V call is TRBV29-1, the J call TRBJ2-7; TRBD2 agrees at 13 bases. The germline V gene encodes CDR1 SQVTM and CDR2 ANQGSEA. The CDR3 is made up of 19 amino acids. V gave up 3 bases and J gave up 3 bases; unmatched junction bases: 17.

The CDR3 protein is CASSSDSFGAFF. The CDR3 nucleotides are TGTGCCAGCAGTTCTGACAGCTTTGGGGCTTTCTTT. The J gene is TRBJ1-1, the V gene TRBV28; possibly TRBD1 for D (5 bases). Germline V gene data show CDR1 as MDHEN and CDR2 as SYDVKM. Between the trimmed V and J ends, which lost 4 bases and 11 bases, there was a span of 14 bases. The CDR3 extends over 12 amino acids.

The rearrangement links TRBV6-6 to TRBJ1-1; TRBD1 matches at 8 bases. Germline assignment: CDR1 MNHNY and CDR2 SVGAGI (reference sequence). J gave up 5 bases and V 4 bases, and 12 bases lay outside the gene matches. This CDR3 region has 16 residues. CDR3 DNA: TGTGCCAGCAGTTCCCCCCCAGGGGGCGCGGAAACTGAAGCTTTCTTT. Translation: CASSSPPGGAETEAFF.

On this clone itself: This same CDR3 is encoded by further DNA sequences in the sample. V is TRBV14 and J is TRBJ2-3, with D perhaps matching TRBD2 (6 bases). This CDR3 spans 15 amino acids. V was shortened by 0 bases and J by 2 bases, with 9 bases between the two germline ends. From germline, CDR1 is SGHDN and CDR2 FVKESK. As DNA, the CDR3 is TGTGCCAGCAGCCAAGATAGGGGACTCACAGATACGCAGTATTTT. Protein product: CASSQDRGLTDTQYF.

With regard to this clone: One end of the junction fails to match germline, which may point to a read error. J is TRBJ2-7 and V is TRBV12-3 or TRBV12-4; D is undetermined. The CDR3 runs to 11 residues. The CDR3 loop is CASSQTGPPDF. CDR3 coding DNA: TGTGCCAGCAGTCAAACCGGACCCCCGGACTTC.

CDR3 region: CASSIGLRGAAETQYF. The CDR3 DNA reads as TGTGCCAGTAGTATAGGATTGCGGGGGGCGGCGGAGACCCAGTACTTC. V and J are TRBV19 and TRBJ2-5, with 8 bases matching TRBD2. CDR3 length: 16 amino acids. J was trimmed by 5 bases and V by 1 base; bases with no gene match: 9. Germline values: CDR1 LNHDA, CDR2 SQIVND (reference sequence).

This chain links TRBV19 with TRBJ1-2; D possibly corresponds to TRBD1 (5 bases). V lost 2 bases, J lost 2 bases, and 6 bases lay in between. This CDR3 has 13 amino acids. Germline CDR1 reads LNHDA; CDR2 reads SQIVND (reference sequence). In DNA form, the CDR3 reads TGTGCCAGTAGTATAACAGGAAACTATGGCTACACCTTC. This codes for CASSITGNYGYTF.

The CDR3 spells CASSPLRENTEAFF. CDR3 nucleotides: TGTGCCAGCAGTCCACTGAGGGAAAACACTGAAGCTTTCTTT. The V and J genes are TRBV27 and TRBJ1-1; D unresolved. The V end lost 5 bases, the J end lost 2 bases, and 12 bases lay between the germline ends. The CDR3 extends over 14 amino acids. CDR1 MNHEY and CDR2 SMNVEV come from the germline V gene (reference sequence).

The chain combines TRBV6-5 with TRBJ1-1; TRBD1 is a possible D gene (6 bases). This CDR3 contains 14 residues. CDR1 and CDR2 from the germline V gene are MNHEY and SVGAGI. The V gene lost 4 bases and the J gene lost 4 bases, with 13 bases spanning the gap. This CDR3 is CASSFTGKVTEAFF. Written as DNA, the CDR3 is TGTGCCAGCAGTTTCACAGGGAAGGTCACTGAAGCTTTCTTT.

This clone was recorded a few times. A much larger clone differs by one base, so this may be a read error. In the same sample, other DNA sequences code for this CDR3. The V call is TRBV27, the J call TRBJ2-2; 8 positions match TRBD2. The V and J ends lost 2 bases and 6 bases, in that order; junction bases with no gene match: 5. The germline gives CDR1 MNHEY, CDR2 SMNVEV (reference sequence). The CDR3 contains 15 residues. The CDR3 here is CASSLGTGGAGELFF. The CDR3 coding sequence is TGTGCCAGCAGTTTAGGGACCGGGGGGGCCGGGGAGCTGTTTTTT.

This chain joins TRBV24-1 and TRBJ1-3; a weak D match, TRBD1 (5 bases). CDR3 length: 19 amino acids. Trimming took 5 bases from V and 0 from J, leaving 22 bases between them. The germline V gene has CDR1 KGHDR and CDR2 SFDVKD. In nucleotides, the CDR3 is TGTGCCACCAGTGGGGTCCAGGGCGGAAGGGCCGACTCTGGAAACACCATATATTTT. Amino acids: CATSGVQGGRADSGNTIYF.

The chain is built from TRBV29-1 and TRBJ2-2; 13 positions match TRBD2. In germline, CDR1 is SQVTM, CDR2 ANQGSEA. The CDR3 spans 15 residues. V lost 6 bases and J lost 5; bases outside the gene matches: 6. CDR3 bases: TGCAGCGTCGGGACTAGCGGGACGGGGACCGGGGAGCTGTTTTTT. Protein: CSVGTSGTGTGELFF.

The chain joins TRBV2 to TRBJ2-2; D uncertain. The CDR3 length is 12 residues. Trimming left V 3 bases short and J 6 bases short, with 5 bases between. CDR1 is SNHLY and CDR2 is FYNNEI in the germline V gene. The CDR3 nucleotides are TGTGCCAGCAGTGAGTGGCCCGGGGAGCTGTTTTTT. It translates to CASSEWPGELFF.

The rearrangement links TRBV7-2 to TRBJ2-7, with 11 bases lining up with TRBD2. V gave up 4 bases and J gave up 3 bases; unmatched junction bases: 5. The CDR3 extends over 15 amino acids. CDR1 is SGHTA and CDR2 is FQGNSA in the germline V gene. As DNA, the CDR3 is TGTGCCAGCAGCTATCGGGGACTAGCGGTCTACGAGCAGTACTTC. This sequence encodes CASSYRGLAVYEQYF.

The gene calls are TRBV4-1 and TRBJ2-7, with D uncertain. V lost 4 bases and J lost 0, with 19 bases in between. The CDR3 has 17 amino acids. CDR1 and CDR2 (germline): MGHRA, YSYEKL. In nucleotides, the CDR3 is TGCGCCAGCAGCCCTAATGCCGCCCCGCTTAGCTCCTACGAGCAGTACTTC. It yields the protein CASSPNAAPLSSYEQYF.

This chain uses TRBV6-2 or TRBV6-3 with TRBJ1-5; D is unclear. V was clipped by 5 bases and J by 1 base, with 3 bases between them. Germline lookup yields CDR1 MNHEY and CDR2 SVGEGT. This CDR3 is built from 12 residues. DNA of the CDR3: TGTGCCAGCAGTCCGAGCAATCAGCCCCAGCATTTT. Translation gives CASSPSNQPQHF.

The chain is built from TRBV24-1 and TRBJ2-1; 8 nucleotides align to TRBD2. The trim removed 10 bases at V and 0 bases at J, leaving 4 bases unmatched. This CDR3 spans 14 amino acids. Per germline, CDR1 KGHDR and CDR2 SFDVKD. The CDR3 bases are TGTGCCACTGAAAGCGGGAGCTCCTACAATGAGCAGTTCTTC. Its protein is CATESGSSYNEQFF.

In its sample, this clone was seen a few times. The rearrangement links TRBV19 to TRBJ1-6; D is perhaps TRBD1 (6 bases). CDR1 and CDR2 (germline): LNHDA, SQIVND (reference sequence). Trimming removed 2 bases at V and 7 bases at J, with 15 bases between. This CDR3 has 16 residues. The CDR3: CASSINRVGRNSPLHF. The CDR3 nucleotides are TGTGCCAGTAGTATAAACAGGGTTGGTCGAAATTCACCCCTCCACTTT.

Here the CDR3 reads CASSSPGTGDTGELFF. Here the CDR3 DNA reads TGTGCCAGCAGCTCCCCCGGGACAGGGGATACCGGGGAGCTGTTTTTT. The rearrangement joins TRBV13 to TRBJ2-2, with 10 bases fitting TRBD1. Germline V lookup: CDR1 PRHDT, CDR2 FYEKMQ (reference sequence). Trimming cost V 4 bases and J 5 bases; bases outside gene matches: 7. The CDR3 runs to 16 residues. The whole variable domain, remainder taken from reference TRBV13 and TRBJ2-2, is AAGVIQSPRHLIKEKRETATLKCYPIPRHDTVYWYQQGPGQDPQFLISFYEKMQSDKGSIPDRFSAQQFSDYHSELNMSSLELGDSALYFCASSSPGTGDTGELFFGEGSRLTVL.